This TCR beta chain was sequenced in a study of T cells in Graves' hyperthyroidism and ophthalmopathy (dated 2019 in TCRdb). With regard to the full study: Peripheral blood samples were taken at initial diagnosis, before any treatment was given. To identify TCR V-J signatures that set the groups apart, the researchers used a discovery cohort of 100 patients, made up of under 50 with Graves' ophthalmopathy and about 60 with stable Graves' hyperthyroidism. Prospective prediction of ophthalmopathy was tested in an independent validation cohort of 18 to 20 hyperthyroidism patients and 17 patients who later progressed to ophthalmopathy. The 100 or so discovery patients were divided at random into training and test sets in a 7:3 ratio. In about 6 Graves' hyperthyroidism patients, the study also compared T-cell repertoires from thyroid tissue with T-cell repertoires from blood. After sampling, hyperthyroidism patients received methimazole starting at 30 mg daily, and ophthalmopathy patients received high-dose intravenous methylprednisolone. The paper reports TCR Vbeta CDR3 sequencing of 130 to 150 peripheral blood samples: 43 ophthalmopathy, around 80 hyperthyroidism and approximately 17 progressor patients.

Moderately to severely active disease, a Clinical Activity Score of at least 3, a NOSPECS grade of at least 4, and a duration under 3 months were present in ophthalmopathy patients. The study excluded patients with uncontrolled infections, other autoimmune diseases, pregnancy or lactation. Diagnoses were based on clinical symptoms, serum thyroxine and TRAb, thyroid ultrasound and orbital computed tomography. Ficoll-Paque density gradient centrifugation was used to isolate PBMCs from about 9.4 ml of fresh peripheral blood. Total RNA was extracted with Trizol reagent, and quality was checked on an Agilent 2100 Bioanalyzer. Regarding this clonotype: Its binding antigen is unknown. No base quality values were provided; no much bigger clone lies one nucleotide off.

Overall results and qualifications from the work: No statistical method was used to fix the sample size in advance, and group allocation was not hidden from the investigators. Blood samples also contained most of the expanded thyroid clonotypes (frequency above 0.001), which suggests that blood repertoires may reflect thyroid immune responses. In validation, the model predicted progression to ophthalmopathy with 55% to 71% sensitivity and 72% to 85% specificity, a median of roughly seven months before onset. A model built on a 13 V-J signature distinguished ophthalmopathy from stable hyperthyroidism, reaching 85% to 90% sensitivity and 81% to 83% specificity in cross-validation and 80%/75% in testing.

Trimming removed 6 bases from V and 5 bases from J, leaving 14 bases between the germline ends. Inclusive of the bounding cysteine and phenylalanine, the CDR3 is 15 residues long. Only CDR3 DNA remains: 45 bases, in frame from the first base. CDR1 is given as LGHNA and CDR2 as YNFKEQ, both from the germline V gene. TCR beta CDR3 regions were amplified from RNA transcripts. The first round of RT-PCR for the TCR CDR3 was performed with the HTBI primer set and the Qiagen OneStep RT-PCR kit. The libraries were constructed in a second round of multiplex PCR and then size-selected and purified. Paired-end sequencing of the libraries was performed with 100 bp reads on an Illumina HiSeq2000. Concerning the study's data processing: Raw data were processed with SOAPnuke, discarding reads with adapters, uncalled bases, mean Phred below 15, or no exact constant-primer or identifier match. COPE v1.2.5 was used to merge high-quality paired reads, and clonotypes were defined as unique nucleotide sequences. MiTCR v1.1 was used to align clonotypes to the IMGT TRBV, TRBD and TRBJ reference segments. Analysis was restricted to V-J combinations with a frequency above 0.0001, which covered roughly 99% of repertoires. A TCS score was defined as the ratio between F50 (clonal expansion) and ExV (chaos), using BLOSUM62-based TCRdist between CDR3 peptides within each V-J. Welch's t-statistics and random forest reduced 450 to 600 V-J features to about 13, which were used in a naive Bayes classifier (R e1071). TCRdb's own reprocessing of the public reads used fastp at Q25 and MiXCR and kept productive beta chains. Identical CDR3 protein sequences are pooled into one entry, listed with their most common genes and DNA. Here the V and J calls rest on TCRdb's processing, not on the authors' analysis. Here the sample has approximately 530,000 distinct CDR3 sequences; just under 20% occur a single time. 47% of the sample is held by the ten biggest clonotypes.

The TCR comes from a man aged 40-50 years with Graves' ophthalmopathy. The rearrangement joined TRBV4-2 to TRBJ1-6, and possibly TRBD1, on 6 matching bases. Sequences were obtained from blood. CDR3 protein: CASRTTGTHNSPLHF. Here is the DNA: TGTGCCAGCAGAACAACCGGGACACATAATTCACCCCTCCACTTT.